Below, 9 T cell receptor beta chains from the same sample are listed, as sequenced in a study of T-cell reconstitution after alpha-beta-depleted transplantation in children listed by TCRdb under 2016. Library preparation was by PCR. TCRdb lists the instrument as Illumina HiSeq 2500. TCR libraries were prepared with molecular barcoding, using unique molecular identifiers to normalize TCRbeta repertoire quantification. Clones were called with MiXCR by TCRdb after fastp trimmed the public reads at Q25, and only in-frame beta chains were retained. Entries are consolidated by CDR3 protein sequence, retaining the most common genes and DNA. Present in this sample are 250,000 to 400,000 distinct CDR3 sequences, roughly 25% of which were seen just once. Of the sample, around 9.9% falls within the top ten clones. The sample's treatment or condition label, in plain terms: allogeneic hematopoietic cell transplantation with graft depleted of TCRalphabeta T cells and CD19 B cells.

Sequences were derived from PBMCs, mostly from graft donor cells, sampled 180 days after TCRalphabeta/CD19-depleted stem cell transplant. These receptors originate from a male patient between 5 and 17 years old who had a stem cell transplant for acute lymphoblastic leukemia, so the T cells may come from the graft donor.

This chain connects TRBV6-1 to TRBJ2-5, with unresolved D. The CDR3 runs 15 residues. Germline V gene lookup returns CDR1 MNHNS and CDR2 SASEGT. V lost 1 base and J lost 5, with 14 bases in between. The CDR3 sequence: CASSEGAILRETQYF. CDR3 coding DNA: TGTGCCAGCAGTGAAGGAGCCATTTTGCGGGAGACCCAGTACTTC.

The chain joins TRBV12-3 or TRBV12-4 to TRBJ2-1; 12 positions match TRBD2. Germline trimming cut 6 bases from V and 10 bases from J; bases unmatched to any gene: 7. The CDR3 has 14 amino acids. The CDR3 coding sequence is TGTGCCAGCAGCCTAGCGGGAGGGGTGACGGAGCAGTTCTTC. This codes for CASSLAGGVTEQFF.

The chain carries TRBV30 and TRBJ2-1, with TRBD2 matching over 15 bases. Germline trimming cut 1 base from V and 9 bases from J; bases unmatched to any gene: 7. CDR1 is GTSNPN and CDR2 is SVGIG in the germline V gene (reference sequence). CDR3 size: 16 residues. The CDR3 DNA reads TGTGCCTGGAGTGGGTTTGGGACTAGCGGGAGGTCTGAGCAGTTCTTC. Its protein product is CAWSGFGTSGRSEQFF. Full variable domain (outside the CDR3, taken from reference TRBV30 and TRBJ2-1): SQTIHQWPATLVQPVGSPLSLECTVEGTSNPNLYWYRQAAGRGLQLLFYSVGIGQISSEVPQNLSASRPQDRQFILSSKKLLLSDSGFYLCAWSGFGTSGRSEQFFGPGTRLTVL.

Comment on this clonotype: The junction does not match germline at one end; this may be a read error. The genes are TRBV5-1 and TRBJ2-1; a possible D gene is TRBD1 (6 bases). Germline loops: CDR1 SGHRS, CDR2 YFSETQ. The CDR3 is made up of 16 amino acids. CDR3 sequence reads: CASSLESGTPYNDQFF. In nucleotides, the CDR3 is TGCGCCAGCAGCTTGGAATCGGGGACACCATACAATGATCAGTTCTTC.

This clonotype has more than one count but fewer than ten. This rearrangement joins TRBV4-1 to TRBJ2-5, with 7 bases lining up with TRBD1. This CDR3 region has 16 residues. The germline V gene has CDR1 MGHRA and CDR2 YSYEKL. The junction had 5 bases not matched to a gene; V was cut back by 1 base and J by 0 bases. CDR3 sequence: CASSQGYRGNQETQYF. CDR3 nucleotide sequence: TGCGCCAGCAGCCAAGGATACAGGGGTAACCAAGAGACCCAGTACTTC.

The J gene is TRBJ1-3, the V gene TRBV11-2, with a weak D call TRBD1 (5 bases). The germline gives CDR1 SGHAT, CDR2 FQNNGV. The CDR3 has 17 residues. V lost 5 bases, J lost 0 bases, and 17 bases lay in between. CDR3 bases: TGTGCCAGCAGCCCGTTATCTCCAGGGTCCTCTGGAAACACCATATATTTT. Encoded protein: CASSPLSPGSSGNTIYF.

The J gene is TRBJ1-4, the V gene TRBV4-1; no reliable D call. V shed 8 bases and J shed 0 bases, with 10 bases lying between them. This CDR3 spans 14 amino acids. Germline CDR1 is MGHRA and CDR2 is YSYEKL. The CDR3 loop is CASLSLATNEKLFF. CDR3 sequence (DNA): TGCGCCAGCCTCAGTCTCGCAACTAATGAAAAACTGTTTTTT.

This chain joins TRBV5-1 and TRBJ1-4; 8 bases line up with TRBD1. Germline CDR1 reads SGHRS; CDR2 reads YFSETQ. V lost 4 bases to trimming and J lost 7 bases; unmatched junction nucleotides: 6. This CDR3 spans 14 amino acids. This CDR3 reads CASSRQGRSEKLFF. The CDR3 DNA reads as TGCGCCAGCAGCCGACAGGGGAGAAGTGAAAAACTGTTTTTT.

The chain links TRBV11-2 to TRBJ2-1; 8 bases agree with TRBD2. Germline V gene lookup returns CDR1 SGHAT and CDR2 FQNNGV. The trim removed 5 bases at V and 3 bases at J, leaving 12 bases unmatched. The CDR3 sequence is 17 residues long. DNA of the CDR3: TGTGCCAGCAGCCGGGGGGGCTCCCTAAACCTCTACAATGAGCAGTTCTTC. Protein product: CASSRGGSLNLYNEQFF.